These 7 T cell receptor beta chains share one sample of origin, sequenced in a study of CD8+ T cells in alopecia areata. RNA, once extracted, was reverse transcribed into cDNA for use as the sequencing template. Clones were sequenced by immunoSEQ multiplex PCR, and TCRdb holds only the in-frame ones, with some missing. The table lists around 160,000 clones, less than 80% of them singletons. This sample's treatment: oral pan-JAK inhibitor, 5-10 mg twice daily. The sample in question was CD4+ T cells sorted from blood, obtained at week 24, from a patient treated with tofacitinib. All receptors come from a human donor with alopecia areata.

This clone showed up just a few times. V is TRBV5-1 and J is TRBJ1-4, with 7 nucleotides matching TRBD1. The V and J ends lost 4 bases and 11 bases, in that order; junction bases with no gene match: 11. The CDR3 has 14 residues. Germline V CDR1 and CDR2: SGHRS, YFSETQ. As DNA, the CDR3 is TGCGCCAGCAGCCCAAATCGGGACAGTGGGAAACTGTTTTTT. Its protein is CASSPNRDSGKLFF.

The gene calls are TRBV5-5 and TRBJ1-5; possible D gene TRBD1, 6 bases. CDR3 length: 15 amino acids. V was clipped by 4 bases and J by 4 bases, with 15 bases between them. Germline assignment: CDR1 SGHKS and CDR2 YYEKEE (reference sequence). This chain's CDR3 is CASSTKGGSNQPQHF. CDR3 nucleotide sequence: TGTGCCAGCAGCACAAAAGGGGGTTCGAATCAGCCCCAGCATTTT.

This chain uses TRBV5-1 with TRBJ1-1, with 8 bases lining up with TRBD1. Looked up from germline, CDR1 is SGHRS and CDR2 is YFSETQ. CDR3 length: 14 residues. The ends lost 4 bases at V and 6 bases at J; junction bases unmatched: 8. The CDR3 nucleotides read TGCGCCAGCAGCCCCGGACAGGGCTTCGCTGAAGCTTTCTTT. As protein: CASSPGQGFAEAFF.

This clone was detected only a few times. An end of the junction does not agree with germline; a read error may underlie this. V and J are TRBV29-1 and TRBJ2-1, with TRBD1 matching over 8 bases. This CDR3 has 14 residues. CDR1 and CDR2 (germline): SQVTM, ANQGSEA. The CDR3 bases are TGCAGCGTTGTGGGTAGACAGGGGTACAGTGAGCAGTTCTTC. It codes for CSVVGRQGYSEQFF.

The chain recombines TRBV29-1 with TRBJ1-4; D perhaps matches TRBD1 (5 bases). Germline loops: CDR1 SQVTM, CDR2 ANQGSEA. V was clipped by 6 bases and J by 8 bases, with 16 bases between them. This CDR3 region has 13 residues. CDR3 sequence (DNA): TGCAGCGTGGGATCTTGGAGGGGAGAAAAACTGTTTTTT. This encodes CSVGSWRGEKLFF.

The chain combines TRBV10-3 with TRBJ2-7; D not certain. The germline V gene encodes CDR1 ENHRY and CDR2 SYGVKD. V was trimmed by 0 bases and J by 3 bases, leaving 12 bases between them. The CDR3 spans 15 residues. The CDR3 reads CAISESVSGGYEQYF. CDR3 in DNA: TGTGCCATCAGTGAGTCGGTCTCAGGTGGCTACGAGCAGTACTTC.

The chain is built from TRBV19 and TRBJ1-1, with D hard to call. Germline V CDR1 and CDR2: LNHDA, SQIVND (reference sequence). V lost 4 bases and J lost 0, with 12 bases in between. The CDR3 is 15 amino acids. The DNA for the CDR3 is TGTGCCAGTAGTACCGCTGGAAGTATGAACACTGAAGCTTTCTTT. Its protein product is CASSTAGSMNTEAFF.